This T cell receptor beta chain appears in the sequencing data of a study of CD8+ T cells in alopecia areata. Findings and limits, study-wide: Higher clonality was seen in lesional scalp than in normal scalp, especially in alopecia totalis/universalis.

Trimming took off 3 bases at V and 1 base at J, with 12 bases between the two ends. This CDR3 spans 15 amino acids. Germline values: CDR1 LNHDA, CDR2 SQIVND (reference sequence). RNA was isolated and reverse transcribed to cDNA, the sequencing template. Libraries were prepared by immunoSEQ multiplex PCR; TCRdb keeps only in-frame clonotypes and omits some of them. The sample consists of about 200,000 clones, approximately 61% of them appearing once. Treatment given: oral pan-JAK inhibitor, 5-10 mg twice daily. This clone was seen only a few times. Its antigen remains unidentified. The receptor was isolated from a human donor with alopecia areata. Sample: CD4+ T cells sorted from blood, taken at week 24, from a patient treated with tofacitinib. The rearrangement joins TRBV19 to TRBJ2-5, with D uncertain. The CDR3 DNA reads TGTGCCAGTAGTATTGGCGTGGCAGTCCAAGAGACCCAGTACTTC. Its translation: CASSIGVAVQETQYF.